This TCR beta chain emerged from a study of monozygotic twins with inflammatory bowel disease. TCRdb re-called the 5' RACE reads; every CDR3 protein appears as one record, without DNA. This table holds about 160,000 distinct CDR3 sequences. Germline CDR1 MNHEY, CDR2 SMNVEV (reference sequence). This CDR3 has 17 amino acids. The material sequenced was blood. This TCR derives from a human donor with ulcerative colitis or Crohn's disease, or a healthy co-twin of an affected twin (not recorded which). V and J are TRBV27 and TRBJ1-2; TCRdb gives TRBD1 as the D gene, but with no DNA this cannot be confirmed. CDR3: CASSPRTGSGLSSGYTF.